The subject of this entry is one T cell receptor beta chain. This may stem from a read error, because a much larger clone lies one nucleotide away. This sample is part of a study of T cells in Graves' hyperthyroidism and ophthalmopathy. Amplification of TCR beta CDR3 regions used RNA as the template. Carried out on the TCR CDR3, a first-round RT-PCR used the HTBI primer set. TCRdb redid the calling of the multiplex PCR reads with MiXCR, one entry per CDR3 protein. The repertoire holds around 360,000 distinct CDR3 sequences, with approximately 16% as singletons. Active moderate-to-severe ophthalmopathy, Clinical Activity Score at least 3, NOSPECS at least 4, under 3 months' duration. CDR3 length: 11 amino acids. The germline V gene has CDR1 SQVTM and CDR2 ANQGSEA. V dropped 2 bases and J dropped 4 bases, with 5 bases sitting between them.

The chain recombines TRBV29-1 with TRBJ2-5; D remains unclear. Sequencing used blood. This sequence originates from a woman aged 55 to 70 with Graves' ophthalmopathy. The CDR3 bases are TGCAGCGTTGAATTAGGAGAGACCCAGTACTTC. Amino acid sequence: CSVELGETQYF. The complete variable domain, with remaining parts taken from reference TRBV29-1 and TRBJ2-5, reads SAVISQKPSRDICQRGTSLTIQCQVDSQVTMMFWYRQQPGQSLTLIATANQGSEATYESGFVIDKFPISRPNLTFSTLTVSNMSPEDSSIYLCSVELGETQYFGPGTRLLVL.